This section outlines one T cell receptor beta chain sequence together with its context. The data stem from a study of shared clonotypes between healthy human individuals. CD45RO-negative CD8 cells positively selected for CCR7 made up the naive population, which excluded terminally differentiated effector memory CD45RA+ cells. The CDR3 length is 17 residues. Germline V CDR1 and CDR2: LGHNA, YSLEER. V was pared by 2 bases and J by 2 bases, with 18 bases between. TCRdb's table, derived via immunoSEQ multiplex PCR, lists solely in-frame clones and lacks some. The sample has about 2.2 million clones; about 94% are singletons.

The source material was naive CD8+ T cells from PBMCs. The sequence derives from a young man in good health. Some clones in this sample may be carry-over from other donors' samples. The chain has TRBV4-3 and TRBJ2-5; TRBD1 might be the D (5 bases). CDR3 sequence reads: CASSQSLSGAGQETQYF. Here the CDR3 DNA reads TGCGCCAGCAGCCAAAGTCTCTCGGGCGCAGGGCAAGAGACCCAGTACTTC.